The source of this TCR beta chain is a study of blood T cell repertoires in COVID-19. About the study: Acute and convalescent COVID-19 samples came from the United States, Italy and Spain. T cells, B-cell-depleted T cells, or PBMCs provided the cDNA or gDNA that served as material.

In the original processing: For nucleated cells, counts were estimated from reference gene primer amplification. TCRdb keeps only in-frame clones here, not all; method: immunoSEQ multiplex PCR. That table gives V, J and clone size, and the DNA gave D and trimming. The sample carries 150,000 or so clones, approximately 85% recorded once. The V and J ends lost 0 bases and 5 bases, in that order; junction bases with no gene match: 6. This CDR3 has 15 residues. Germline V gene lookup returns CDR1 SGDLS and CDR2 YYNGEE. The source of this sequence is a man in his sixties who had recovered from COVID-19. This chain uses TRBV9 with TRBJ2-5; 8 positions match TRBD1. The sequencing sample was made of peripheral blood. DNA of the CDR3: TGTGCCAGCAGCGTAGCTCCAGGGGGCGAGGAGACCCAGTACTTC. Translating gives CASSVAPGGEETQYF.